The entry below describes one TCR beta chain. The antigen remains undetermined. Produced via immunoSEQ multiplex PCR; TCRdb's table is partial and in-frame only. The repertoire holds 110,000 to 150,000 clones, approximately 90% seen once, with more than 3.5% in the top ten. The sample is drawn from a study of T cell responses to AZD1222 COVID-19 vaccine. Whole-study results and caveats: Dominant at 160-218 and 743-854, vaccine-associated CD4 TCRs also spanned spike. Donors were chiefly white British, with a greater number of females, and clonal diversity was perhaps underestimated. Baseline serostatus was positive in only a handful of AZD1222 recipients.

The CDR3 has 15 residues. Germline V gives CDR1 MNHEY, CDR2 SMNVEV (reference sequence). Trimming stripped 2 bases from V and 1 base from J, with 9 bases between. The specimen was peripheral blood, collected on day 0 of AZD1222 vaccination. This receptor was identified in an adult in good health. V usage is TRBV27 and J usage is TRBJ2-1; D remains ambiguous. CDR3 in DNA: TGTGCCAGCAGTTTAGGAGTCGGATCCTACAATGAGCAGTTCTTC. This gives the protein CASSLGVGSYNEQFF.